A single sample gave rise to the 2 T cell receptor beta chains below, sequenced in a study of response to subunit inactivated influenza vaccine. TCRdb reanalysed the RT-PCR reads using MiXCR and keeps one entry per CDR3 protein. The sample contains 450,000 to 550,000 distinct CDR3 sequences, 25% of which appear only once. Specimen: CD4+ T cells sorted from PBMCs, collected less than 6 days after vaccination. The receptor set was obtained from a man aged 45-60 years who received an inactivated influenza vaccine.

This clonotype was counted between two and nine times. The chain joins TRBV20-1 to TRBJ2-1; TRBD1 or TRBD2 may be the D gene (5 bases each). CDR3 length: 18 amino acids. CDR1 is DFQATT, CDR2 SNEGSKA, per germline (reference sequence). V was trimmed by 1 base and J by 2 bases, leaving 21 bases between them. CDR3 sequence: CSARGDGGFGETYNEQFF. As DNA, the CDR3 is TGCAGTGCTAGAGGTGATGGGGGATTCGGCGAGACCTACAATGAGCAGTTCTTC.

This clonotype came up a few times. The CDR3 region is CASSQEPTVNYGYTF. CDR3 sequence (DNA): TGTGCCAGCAGCCAAGAGCCGACAGTTAACTATGGCTACACCTTC. The rearrangement uses TRBV4-2 and TRBJ1-2; D is possibly TRBD1 (5 bases). This CDR3 contains 15 residues. CDR1 and CDR2 from the germline V gene are LGHNA and YNFKEQ. V lost 0 bases to trimming and J lost 1 base, with 9 bases between them.